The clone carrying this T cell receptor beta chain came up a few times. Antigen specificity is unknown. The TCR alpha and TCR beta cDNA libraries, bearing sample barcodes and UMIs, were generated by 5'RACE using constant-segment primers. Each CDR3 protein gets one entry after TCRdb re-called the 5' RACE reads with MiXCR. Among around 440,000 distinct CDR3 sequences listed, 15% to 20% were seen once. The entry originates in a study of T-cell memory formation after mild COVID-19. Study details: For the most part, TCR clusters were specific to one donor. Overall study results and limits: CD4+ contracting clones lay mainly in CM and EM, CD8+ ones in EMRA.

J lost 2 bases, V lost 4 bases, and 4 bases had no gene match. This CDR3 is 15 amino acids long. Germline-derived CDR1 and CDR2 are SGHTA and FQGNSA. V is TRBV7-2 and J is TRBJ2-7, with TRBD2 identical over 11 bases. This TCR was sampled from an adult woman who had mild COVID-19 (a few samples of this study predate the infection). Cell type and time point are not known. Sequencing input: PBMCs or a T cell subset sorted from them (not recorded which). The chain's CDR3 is CASSSVAGGPYEQYF. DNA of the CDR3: TGTGCCAGCAGCTCCGTAGCGGGGGGGCCCTACGAGCAGTACTTC.